This T cell receptor beta chain was profiled in a study of neurological immune-mediated disorders. Germline values: CDR1 DFQATT, CDR2 SNEGSKA (reference sequence). The V and J ends lost 5 bases and 4 bases respectively, with 8 bases between them. This CDR3 region has 12 residues. Many counts were recorded for this clonotype. In TCRdb, the 5' RACE reads were re-called with MiXCR into one record per CDR3 protein. The sample includes more than 100,000 distinct CDR3 sequences, 11% seen only once; the top ten take 2.5% to 4%. The time point is: longitudinal time-point 3. The TCR sequence derives from a female donor with HTLV-1-associated myelopathy (HAM/TSP). Sequences were obtained from PBMCs. V usage is TRBV20-1 and J usage is TRBJ2-2; D possibly corresponds to TRBD1 (5 bases). CDR3 loop: CSASQGTGELFF. CDR3 sequence (DNA): TGCAGTGCTTCTCAGGGCACCGGGGAGCTGTTTTTT.